This T cell receptor (beta chain) was captured in a study of cytomegalovirus exposure and HLA in healthy donors. The PCR contained 60 Vbeta and 13 Jbeta primers. The data were produced by immunoSEQ multiplex PCR, yet TCRdb's version contains in-frame clones alone and is incomplete. The sample has about 170,000 clones, approximately 84% seen once; the top ten hold roughly 4.5%. From germline, CDR1 is SGHTA and CDR2 FQGNSA. V was clipped by 5 bases and J by 2 bases, with 19 bases between them. The CDR3 sequence is 16 residues long. This receptor was identified in a woman in her forties or fifties in good health and CMV-seropositive. What was sequenced was PBMCs. The gene calls are TRBV7-2 and TRBJ2-7; no reliable D call. The CDR3 region has the DNA TGTGCCAGCAGCGAGGATGCCGGGTCCATTCCCTACGAGCAGTACTTC. This gives the protein CASSEDAGSIPYEQYF.